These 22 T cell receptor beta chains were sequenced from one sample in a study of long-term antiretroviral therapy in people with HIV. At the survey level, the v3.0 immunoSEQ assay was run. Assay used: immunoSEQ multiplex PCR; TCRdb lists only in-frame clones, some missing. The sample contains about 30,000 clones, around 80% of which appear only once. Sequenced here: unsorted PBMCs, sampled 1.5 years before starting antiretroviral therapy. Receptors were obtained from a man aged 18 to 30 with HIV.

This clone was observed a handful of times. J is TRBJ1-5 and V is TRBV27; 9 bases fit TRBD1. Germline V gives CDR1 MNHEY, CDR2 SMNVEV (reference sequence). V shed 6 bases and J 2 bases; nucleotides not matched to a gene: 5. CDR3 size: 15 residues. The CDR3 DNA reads TGTGCCAGCAGCTACACAGGGGGCGGCAATCAGCCCCAGCATTTT. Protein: CASSYTGGGNQPQHF.

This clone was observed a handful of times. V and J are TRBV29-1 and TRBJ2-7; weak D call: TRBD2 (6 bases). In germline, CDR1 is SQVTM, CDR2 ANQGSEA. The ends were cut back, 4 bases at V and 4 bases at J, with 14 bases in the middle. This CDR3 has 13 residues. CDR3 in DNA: TGCAGCGTTGTGGGGGGATTTGGGTACGAGCAGTACTTC. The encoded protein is CSVVGGFGYEQYF.

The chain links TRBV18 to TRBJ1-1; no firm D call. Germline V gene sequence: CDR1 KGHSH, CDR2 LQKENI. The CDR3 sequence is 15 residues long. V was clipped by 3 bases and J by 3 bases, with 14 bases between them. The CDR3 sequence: CASSPRPPGDTEAFF. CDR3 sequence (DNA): TGTGCCAGCTCACCGAGGCCACCTGGGGACACTGAAGCTTTCTTT. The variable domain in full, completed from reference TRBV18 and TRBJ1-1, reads NAGVMQNPRHLVRRRGQEARLRCSPMKGHSHVYWYRQLPEEGLKFMVYLQKENIIDESGMPKERFSAEFPKEGPSILRIQQVVRGDSAAYFCASSPRPPGDTEAFFGQGTRLTVV.

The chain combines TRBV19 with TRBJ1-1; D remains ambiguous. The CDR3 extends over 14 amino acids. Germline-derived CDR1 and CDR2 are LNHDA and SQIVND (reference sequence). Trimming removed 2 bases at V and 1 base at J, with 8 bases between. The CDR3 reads CASSILGSNTEAFF. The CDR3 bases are TGTGCCAGTAGTATACTGGGATCGAACACTGAAGCTTTCTTT.

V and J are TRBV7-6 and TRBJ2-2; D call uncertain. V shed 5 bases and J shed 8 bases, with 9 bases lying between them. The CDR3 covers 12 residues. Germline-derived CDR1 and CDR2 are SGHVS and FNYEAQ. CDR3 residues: CASSVQVGELFF. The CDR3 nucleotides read TGTGCCAGCAGCGTTCAGGTTGGGGAGCTGTTTTTT.

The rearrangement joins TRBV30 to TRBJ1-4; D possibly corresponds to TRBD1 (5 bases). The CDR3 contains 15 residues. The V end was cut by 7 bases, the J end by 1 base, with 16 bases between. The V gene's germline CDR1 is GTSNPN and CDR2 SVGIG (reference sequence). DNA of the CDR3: TGTGCCTCCAAGGGGCAGGGCGAAACTAATGAAAAACTGTTTTTT. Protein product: CASKGQGETNEKLFF. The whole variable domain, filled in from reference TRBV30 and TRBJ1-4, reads SQTIHQWPATLVQPVGSPLSLECTVEGTSNPNLYWYRQAAGRGLQLLFYSVGIGQISSEVPQNLSASRPQDRQFILSSKKLLLSDSGFYLCASKGQGETNEKLFFGSGTQLSVL.

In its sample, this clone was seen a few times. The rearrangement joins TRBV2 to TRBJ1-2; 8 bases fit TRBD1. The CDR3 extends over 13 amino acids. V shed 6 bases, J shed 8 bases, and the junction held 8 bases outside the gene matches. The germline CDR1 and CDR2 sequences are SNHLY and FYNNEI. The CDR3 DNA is TGTGCCAGCAGCGAGATGGACAGGGTGGGCTACACCTTC. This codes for CASSEMDRVGYTF.

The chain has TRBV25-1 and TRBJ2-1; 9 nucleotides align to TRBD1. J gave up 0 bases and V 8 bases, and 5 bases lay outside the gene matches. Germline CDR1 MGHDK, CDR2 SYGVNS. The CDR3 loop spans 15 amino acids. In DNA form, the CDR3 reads TGTGCCAGCTCACAGGGGGCAAGCTCCTACAATGAGCAGTTCTTC. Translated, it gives CASSQGASSYNEQFF. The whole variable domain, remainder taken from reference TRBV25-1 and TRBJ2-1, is EADIYQTPRYLVIGTGKKITLECSQTMGHDKMYWYQQDPGMELHLIHYSYGVNSTEKGDLSSESTVSRIRTEHFPLTLESARPSHTSQYLCASSQGASSYNEQFFGPGTRLTVL.

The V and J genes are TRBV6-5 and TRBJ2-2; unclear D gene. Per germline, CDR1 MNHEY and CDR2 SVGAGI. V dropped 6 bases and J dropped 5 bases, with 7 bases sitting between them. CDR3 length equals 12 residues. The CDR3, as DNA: TGTGCCAGCAGGCTGGGGACCGGGGAGCTGTTTTTT. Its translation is CASRLGTGELFF.

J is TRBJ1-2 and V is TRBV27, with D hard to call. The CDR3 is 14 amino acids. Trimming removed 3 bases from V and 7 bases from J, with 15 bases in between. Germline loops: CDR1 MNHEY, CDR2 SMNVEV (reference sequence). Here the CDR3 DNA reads TGTGCCAGCAGTTTTCGGCCGGGTTCGAGTGGCTACACCTTC. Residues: CASSFRPGSSGYTF.

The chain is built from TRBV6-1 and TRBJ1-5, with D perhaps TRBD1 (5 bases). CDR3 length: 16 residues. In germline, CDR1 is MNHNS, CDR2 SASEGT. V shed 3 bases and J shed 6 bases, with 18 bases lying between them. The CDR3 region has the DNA TGTGCCAGCAGTGAGGGGTTGGATGGGGCGGTTCAGCCCCAGCATTTT. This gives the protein CASSEGLDGAVQPQHF.

This chain's CDR3 is CAISPDRATGELFF. DNA for the CDR3: TGTGCCATCAGTCCGGACAGGGCGACCGGGGAGCTGTTTTTT. The chain employs TRBV10-3 and TRBJ2-2, with 8 bases identical to TRBD1. CDR3 length equals 14 residues. Germline V gives CDR1 ENHRY, CDR2 SYGVKD. The V segment lost 5 bases and the J segment 5 bases; nucleotides outside the gene matches: 4.

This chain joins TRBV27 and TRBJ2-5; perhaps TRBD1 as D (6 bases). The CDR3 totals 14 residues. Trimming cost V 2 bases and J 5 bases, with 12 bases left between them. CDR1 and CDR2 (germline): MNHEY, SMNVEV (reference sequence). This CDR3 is CASSLGAGVETQYF. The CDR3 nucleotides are TGTGCCAGCAGTTTAGGGGCAGGGGTCGAGACCCAGTACTTC.

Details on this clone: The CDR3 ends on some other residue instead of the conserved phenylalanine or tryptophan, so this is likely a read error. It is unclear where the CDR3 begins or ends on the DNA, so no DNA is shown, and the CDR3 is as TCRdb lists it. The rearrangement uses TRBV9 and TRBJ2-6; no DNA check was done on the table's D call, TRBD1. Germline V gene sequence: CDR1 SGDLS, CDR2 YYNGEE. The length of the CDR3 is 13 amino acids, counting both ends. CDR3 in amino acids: CASSDNRVSTGYG.

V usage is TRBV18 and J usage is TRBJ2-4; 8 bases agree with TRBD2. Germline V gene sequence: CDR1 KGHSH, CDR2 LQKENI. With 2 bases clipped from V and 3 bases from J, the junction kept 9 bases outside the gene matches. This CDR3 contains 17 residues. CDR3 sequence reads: CASSPFSGTYLKNIQYF. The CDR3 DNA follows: TGTGCCAGCTCACCATTTAGCGGGACCTACCTCAAAAACATTCAGTACTTC.

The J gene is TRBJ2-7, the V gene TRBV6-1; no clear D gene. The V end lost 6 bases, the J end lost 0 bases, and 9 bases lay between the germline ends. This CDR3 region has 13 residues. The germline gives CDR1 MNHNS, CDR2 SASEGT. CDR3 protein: CASRAAGSYEQYF. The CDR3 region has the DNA TGTGCCAGCAGGGCGGCTGGCTCCTACGAGCAGTACTTC.

The CDR3: CASSLTGGEGYEQYF. The CDR3 bases are TGTGCCAGCAGCTTGACAGGGGGCGAGGGATACGAGCAGTACTTC. V gene TRBV11-2 combines with J gene TRBJ2-7; 10 nucleotides line up with TRBD1. Looked up from germline, CDR1 is SGHAT and CDR2 is FQNNGV. The CDR3 is 15 amino acids. With 3 bases clipped from V and 4 bases from J, the junction kept 6 bases outside the gene matches.

The CDR3 bases are TGTGCCAGCAGCTTAAATGGCGGGAGCGTATACGAGCAGTACTTC. This gives the protein CASSLNGGSVYEQYF. The chain couples TRBV7-3 to TRBJ2-7; 7 bases map to TRBD2. The V segment lost 1 base and the J segment 4 bases; nucleotides outside the gene matches: 7. Looked up from germline, CDR1 is SGHTA and CDR2 is FQGTGA. The CDR3 extends over 15 amino acids.

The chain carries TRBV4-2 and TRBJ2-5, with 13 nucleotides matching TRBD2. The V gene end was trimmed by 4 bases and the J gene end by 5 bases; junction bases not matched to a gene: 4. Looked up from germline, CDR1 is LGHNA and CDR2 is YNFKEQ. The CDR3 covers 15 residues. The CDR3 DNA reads TGTGCCAGCAGCCCCGGACTAGCGGGAGATGAGACCCAGTACTTC. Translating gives CASSPGLAGDETQYF.

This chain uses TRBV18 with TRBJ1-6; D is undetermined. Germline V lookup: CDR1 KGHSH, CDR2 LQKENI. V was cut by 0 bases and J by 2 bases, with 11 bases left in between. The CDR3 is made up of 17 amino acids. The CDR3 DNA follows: TGTGCCAGCTCACCACCGCAAGTAGCCACCTATAATTCACCCCTCCACTTT. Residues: CASSPPQVATYNSPLHF.

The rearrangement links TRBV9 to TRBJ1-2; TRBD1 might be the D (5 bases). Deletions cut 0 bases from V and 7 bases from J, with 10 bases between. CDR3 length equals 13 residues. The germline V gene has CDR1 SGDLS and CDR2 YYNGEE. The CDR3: CASSVGRVGGYTF. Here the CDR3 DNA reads TGTGCCAGCAGCGTAGGCAGGGTAGGTGGCTACACCTTC.

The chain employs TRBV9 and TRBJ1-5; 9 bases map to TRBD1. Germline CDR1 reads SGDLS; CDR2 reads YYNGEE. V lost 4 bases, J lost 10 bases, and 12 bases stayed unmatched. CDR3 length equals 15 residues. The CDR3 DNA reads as TGTGCCAGCAGCCAGGGCGGGACAGGGATGGAACCCCAGCATTTT. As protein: CASSQGGTGMEPQHF.